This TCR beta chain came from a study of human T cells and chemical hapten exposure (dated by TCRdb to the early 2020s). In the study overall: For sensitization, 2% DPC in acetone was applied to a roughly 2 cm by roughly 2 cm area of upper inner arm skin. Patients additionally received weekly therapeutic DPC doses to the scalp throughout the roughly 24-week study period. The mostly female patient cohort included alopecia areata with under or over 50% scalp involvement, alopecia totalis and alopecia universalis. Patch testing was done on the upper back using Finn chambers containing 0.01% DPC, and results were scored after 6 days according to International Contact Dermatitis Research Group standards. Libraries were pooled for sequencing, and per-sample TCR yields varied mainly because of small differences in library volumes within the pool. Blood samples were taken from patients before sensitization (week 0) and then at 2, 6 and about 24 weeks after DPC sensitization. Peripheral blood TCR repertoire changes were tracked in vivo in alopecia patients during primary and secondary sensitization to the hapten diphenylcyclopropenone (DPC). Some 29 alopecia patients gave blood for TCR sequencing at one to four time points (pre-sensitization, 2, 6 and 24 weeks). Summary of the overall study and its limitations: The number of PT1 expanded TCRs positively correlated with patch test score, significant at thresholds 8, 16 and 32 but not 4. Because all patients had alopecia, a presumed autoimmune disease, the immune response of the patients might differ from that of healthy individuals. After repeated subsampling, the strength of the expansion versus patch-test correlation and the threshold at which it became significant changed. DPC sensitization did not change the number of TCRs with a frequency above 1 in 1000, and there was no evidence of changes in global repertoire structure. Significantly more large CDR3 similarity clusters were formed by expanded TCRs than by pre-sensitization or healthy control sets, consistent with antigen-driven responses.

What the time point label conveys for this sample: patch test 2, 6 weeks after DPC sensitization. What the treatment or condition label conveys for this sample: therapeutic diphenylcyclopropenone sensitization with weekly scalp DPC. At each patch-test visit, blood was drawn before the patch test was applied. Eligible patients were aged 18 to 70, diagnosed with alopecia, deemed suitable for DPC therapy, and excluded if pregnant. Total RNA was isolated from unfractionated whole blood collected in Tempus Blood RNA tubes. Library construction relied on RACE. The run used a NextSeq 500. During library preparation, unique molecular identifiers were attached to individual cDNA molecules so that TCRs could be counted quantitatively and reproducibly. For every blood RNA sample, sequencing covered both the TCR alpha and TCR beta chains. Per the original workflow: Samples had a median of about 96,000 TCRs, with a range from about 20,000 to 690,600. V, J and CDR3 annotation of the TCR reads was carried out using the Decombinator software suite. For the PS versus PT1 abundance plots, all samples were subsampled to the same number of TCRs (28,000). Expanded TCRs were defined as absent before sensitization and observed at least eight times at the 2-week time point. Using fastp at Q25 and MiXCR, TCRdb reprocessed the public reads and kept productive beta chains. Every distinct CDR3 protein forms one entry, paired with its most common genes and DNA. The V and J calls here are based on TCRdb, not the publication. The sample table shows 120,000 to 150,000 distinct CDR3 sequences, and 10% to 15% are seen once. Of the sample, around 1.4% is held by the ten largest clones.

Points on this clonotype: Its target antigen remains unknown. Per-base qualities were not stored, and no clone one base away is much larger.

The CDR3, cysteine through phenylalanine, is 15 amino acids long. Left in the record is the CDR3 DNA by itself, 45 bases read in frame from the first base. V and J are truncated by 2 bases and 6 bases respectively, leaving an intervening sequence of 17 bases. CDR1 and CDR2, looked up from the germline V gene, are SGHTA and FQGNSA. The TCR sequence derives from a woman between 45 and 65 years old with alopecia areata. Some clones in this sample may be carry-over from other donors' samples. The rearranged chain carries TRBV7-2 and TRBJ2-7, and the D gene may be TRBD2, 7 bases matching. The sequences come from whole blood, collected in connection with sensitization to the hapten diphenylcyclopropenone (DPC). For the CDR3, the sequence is CASSLQAGARGEQYF. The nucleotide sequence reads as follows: TGTGCCAGCAGCTTACAGGCGGGGGCGAGGGGCGAGCAGTACTTC.